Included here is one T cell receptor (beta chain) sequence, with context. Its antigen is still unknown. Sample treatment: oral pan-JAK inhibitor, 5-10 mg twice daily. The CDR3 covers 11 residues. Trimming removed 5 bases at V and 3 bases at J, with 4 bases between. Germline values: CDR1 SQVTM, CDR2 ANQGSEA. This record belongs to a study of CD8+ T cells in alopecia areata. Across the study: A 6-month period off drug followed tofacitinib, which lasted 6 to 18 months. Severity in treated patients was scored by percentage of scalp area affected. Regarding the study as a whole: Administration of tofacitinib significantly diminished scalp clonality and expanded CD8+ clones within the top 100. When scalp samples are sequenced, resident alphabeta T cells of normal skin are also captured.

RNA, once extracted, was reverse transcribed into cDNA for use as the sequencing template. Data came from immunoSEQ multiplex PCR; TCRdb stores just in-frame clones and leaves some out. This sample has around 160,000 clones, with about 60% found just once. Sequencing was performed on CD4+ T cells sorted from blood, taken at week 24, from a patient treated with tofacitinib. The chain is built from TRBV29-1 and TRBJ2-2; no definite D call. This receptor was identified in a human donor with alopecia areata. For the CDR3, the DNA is TGCAGCGTTCGGTACACCGGGGAGCTGTTTTTT. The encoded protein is CSVRYTGELFF.